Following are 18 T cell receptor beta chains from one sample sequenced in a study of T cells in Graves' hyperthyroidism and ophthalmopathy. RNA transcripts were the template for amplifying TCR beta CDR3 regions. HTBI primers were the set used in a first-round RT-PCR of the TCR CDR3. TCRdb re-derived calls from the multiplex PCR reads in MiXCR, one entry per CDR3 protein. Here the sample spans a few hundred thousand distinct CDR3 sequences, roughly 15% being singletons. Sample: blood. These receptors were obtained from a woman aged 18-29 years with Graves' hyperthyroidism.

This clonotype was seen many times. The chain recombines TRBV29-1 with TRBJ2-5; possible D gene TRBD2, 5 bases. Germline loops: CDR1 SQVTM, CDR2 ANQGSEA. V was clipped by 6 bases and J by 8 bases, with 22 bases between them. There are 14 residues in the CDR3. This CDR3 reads CSVGVEGWSGTQYF. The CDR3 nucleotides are TGCAGCGTCGGGGTTGAGGGCTGGAGTGGAACCCAGTACTTC.

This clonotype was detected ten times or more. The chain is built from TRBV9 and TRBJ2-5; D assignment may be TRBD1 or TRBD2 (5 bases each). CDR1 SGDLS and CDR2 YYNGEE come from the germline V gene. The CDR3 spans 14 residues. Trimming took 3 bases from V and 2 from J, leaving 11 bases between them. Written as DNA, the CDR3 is TGTGCCAGCAGCGACCCGGGACCTCAAGAGACCCAGTACTTC. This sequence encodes CASSDPGPQETQYF.

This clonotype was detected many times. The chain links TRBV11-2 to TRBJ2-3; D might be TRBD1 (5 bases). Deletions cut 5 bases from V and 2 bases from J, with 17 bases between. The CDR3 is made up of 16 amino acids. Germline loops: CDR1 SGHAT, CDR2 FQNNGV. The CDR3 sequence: CASSLTANQVTDTQYF. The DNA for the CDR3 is TGTGCCAGCAGCCTGACAGCTAACCAAGTCACAGATACGCAGTATTTT.

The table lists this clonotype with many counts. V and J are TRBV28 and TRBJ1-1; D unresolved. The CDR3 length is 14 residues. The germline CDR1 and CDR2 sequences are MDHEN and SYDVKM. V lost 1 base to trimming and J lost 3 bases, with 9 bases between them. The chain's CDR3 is CASSLSRLYTEAFF. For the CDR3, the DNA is TGTGCCAGCAGTTTATCCAGGCTCTACACTGAAGCTTTCTTT. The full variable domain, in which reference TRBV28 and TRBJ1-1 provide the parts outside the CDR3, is DVKVTQSSRYLVKRTGEKVFLECVQDMDHENMFWYRQDPGLGLRLIYFSYDVKMKEKGDIPEGYSVSREKKERFSLILESASTNQTSMYLCASSLSRLYTEAFFGQGTRLTVV.

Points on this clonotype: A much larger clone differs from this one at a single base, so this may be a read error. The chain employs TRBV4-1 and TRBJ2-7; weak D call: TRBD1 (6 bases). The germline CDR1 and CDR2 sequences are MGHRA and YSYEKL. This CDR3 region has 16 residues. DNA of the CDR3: TGCGCCAGCAGCCAAGATTGGACAGTGATCACCTACGGGCAGTACTTC. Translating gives CASSQDWTVITYGQYF.

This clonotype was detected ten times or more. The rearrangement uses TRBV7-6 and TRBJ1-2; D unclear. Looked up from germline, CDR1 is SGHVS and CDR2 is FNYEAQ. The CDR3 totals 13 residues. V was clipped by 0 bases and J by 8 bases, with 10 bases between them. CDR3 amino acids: CASSLARLGGYTF. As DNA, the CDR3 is TGTGCCAGCAGCTTAGCACGACTAGGGGGCTACACCTTC.

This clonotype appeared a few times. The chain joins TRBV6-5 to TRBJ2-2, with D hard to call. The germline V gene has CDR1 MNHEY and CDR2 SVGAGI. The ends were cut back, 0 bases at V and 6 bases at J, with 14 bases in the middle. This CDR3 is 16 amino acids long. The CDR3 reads CASSYSLGLGSGELFF. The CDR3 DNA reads TGTGCCAGCAGTTACTCGTTAGGTTTAGGGTCCGGGGAGCTGTTTTTT.

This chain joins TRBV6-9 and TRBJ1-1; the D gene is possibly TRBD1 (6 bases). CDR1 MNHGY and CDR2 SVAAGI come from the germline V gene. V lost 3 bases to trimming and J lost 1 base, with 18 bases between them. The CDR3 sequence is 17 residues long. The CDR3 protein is CASSYQGFGQQNTEAFF. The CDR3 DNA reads TGTGCCAGCAGTTACCAAGGGTTCGGACAGCAGAACACTGAAGCTTTCTTT.

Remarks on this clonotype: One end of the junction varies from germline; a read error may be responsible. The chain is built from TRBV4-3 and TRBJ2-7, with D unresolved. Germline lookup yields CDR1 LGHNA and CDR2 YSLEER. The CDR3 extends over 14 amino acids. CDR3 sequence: CAGSRGKDLYEQYF. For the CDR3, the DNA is TGCGCCGGCAGCCGCGGAAAAGACCTCTACGAGCAGTACTTC.

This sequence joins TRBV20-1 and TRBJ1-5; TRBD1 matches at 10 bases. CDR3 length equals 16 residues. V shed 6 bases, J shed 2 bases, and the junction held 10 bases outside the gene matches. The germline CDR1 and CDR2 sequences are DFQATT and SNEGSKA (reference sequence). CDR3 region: CSAGRTGGGGNQPQHF. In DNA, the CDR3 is TGCAGTGCAGGAAGGACAGGGGGAGGAGGCAATCAGCCCCAGCATTTT.

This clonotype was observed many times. The CDR3 loop reads CASGPDSLVDRARVETQYF. In nucleotides, the CDR3 is TGTGCCAGCGGCCCCGATTCGTTGGTGGACAGGGCTCGAGTAGAGACCCAGTACTTC. The chain carries TRBV28 and TRBJ2-5; 8 nucleotides align to TRBD1. J gave up 4 bases and V 8 bases, and 24 bases lay outside the gene matches. Looked up from germline, CDR1 is MDHEN and CDR2 is SYDVKM. The length of the CDR3 is 19 residues. Looking up the rest from reference TRBV28 and TRBJ2-5 gives the full variable domain: DVKVTQSSRYLVKRTGEKVFLECVQDMDHENMFWYRQDPGLGLRLIYFSYDVKMKEKGDIPEGYSVSREKKERFSLILESASTNQTSMYLCASGPDSLVDRARVETQYFGPGTRLLVL.

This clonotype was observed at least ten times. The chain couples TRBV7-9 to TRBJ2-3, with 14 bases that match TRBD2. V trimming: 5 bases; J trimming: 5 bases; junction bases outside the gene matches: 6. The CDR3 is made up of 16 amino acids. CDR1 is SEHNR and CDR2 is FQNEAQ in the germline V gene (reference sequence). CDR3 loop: CASSTGLAGVGDTQYF. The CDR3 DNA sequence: TGTGCCAGCAGCACGGGACTAGCGGGAGTCGGAGATACGCAGTATTTT.

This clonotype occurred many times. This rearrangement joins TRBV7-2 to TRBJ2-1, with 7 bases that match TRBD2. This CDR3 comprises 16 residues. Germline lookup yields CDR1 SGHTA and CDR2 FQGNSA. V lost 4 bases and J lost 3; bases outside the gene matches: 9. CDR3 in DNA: TGTGCCAGCAGCTCAACTTGGACTAGTTACTACAATGAGCAGTTCTTC. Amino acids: CASSSTWTSYYNEQFF.

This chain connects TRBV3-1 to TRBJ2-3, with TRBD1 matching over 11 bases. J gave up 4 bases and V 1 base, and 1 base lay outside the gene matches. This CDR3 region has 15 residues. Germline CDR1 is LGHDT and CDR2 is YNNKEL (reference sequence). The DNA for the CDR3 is TGTGCCAGCAGCCAAGCGGGACAGGGGGCAGATACGCAGTATTTT. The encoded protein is CASSQAGQGADTQYF.

CDR3 nucleotides: TGTGCCTCTGGCACCGCTCCGGACACTGAAGCTTTCTTT. This sequence encodes CASGTAPDTEAFF. The chain has TRBV10-3 and TRBJ1-1; D gene ambiguous. The CDR3 covers 13 residues. From germline, CDR1 is ENHRY and CDR2 SYGVKD. The ends were cut back, 11 bases at V and 3 bases at J, with 16 bases in the middle.

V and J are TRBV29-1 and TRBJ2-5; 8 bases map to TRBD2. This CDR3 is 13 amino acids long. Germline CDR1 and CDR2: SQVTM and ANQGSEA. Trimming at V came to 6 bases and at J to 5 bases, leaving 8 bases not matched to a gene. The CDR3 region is CSVDVAGRETQYF. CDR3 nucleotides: TGCAGCGTAGACGTAGCGGGACGGGAGACCCAGTACTTC.

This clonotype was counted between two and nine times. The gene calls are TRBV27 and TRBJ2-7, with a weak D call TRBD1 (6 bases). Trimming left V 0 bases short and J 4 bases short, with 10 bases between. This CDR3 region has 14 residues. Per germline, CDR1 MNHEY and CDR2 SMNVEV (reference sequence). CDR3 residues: CASSLSWGRYEQYF. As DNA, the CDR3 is TGTGCCAGCAGTTTATCGTGGGGGCGTTACGAGCAGTACTTC.

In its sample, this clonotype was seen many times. In DNA, the CDR3 is TGTGCCAGCAGTGAAGGGCGCCATGAAGCTTTCTTT. Its protein is CASSEGRHEAFF. The chain combines TRBV6-1 with TRBJ1-1; D gene unclear. The CDR3 consists of 12 residues. V lost 1 base and J 7 bases, leaving 7 bases between the germline ends. Germline CDR1 reads MNHNS; CDR2 reads SASEGT.